This entry features one T cell receptor (beta chain) sequence. This clone was recorded only once. Its cognate antigen has yet to be identified. No base quality values were provided; no much bigger clone lies one nucleotide off. Single viable CD3+CD4+CD8-CD45RO+ cells were sorted as memory CD4+ T cells on a FACSAria II. CMV serostatus was determined with a Roche Elecsys assay detecting serum IgG against CMV pp150, pp28, p38 and p52. After thawing, total CD4+ T cells were enriched by positive selection with CD4 magnetic microbeads. The samples came from a different study that was designed specifically to examine the CD4+ T cell memory repertoire. Peripheral blood mononuclear cells were isolated and cryopreserved according to standard operating procedures, and serum was stored at -80 degrees C. CD3-PerCP (BW264/56), CD4-APC (RPA-T4), CD45RO-PE (UCHT1) and CD8-Pacific Orange (3B5) antibodies were used for staining, and non-viable cells were excluded with Sytox blue.

This specimen belongs to a study of memory CD4+ T cells and cytomegalovirus serostatus (dated by TCRdb to between 2018 and 2021). As for the study more broadly: The roughly 33 healthy Belgian adults in the cohort included 9 who were CMV seropositive and about 24 who were CMV seronegative. CD4+ memory TCRbeta repertoires of a Belgian cohort with known cytomegalovirus serostatus were sequenced in order to replicate a published TCR-based CMV serostatus classifier.

Results and caveats for the whole study, not just this receptor: Results were interpreted as suggesting that the CMV-associated TCR signature is largely present in the CD4+ memory repertoire. Unlike the original study, which covered naive and memory CD4+ and CD8+ populations, the Belgian study sequenced only CD4+CD45RO+ memory cells. Among the 150 or so previously reported CMV-associated TCRbeta sequences, some 67 showed up in the CD4+ memory repertoires, with each one found in between one and five individuals. A median bootstrapped AUC of almost 0.96 with a 95% CI of 0.76-1.00 was achieved on the Belgian cohort by the original-framework classifier. For predicting CMV serostatus, the median bootstrapped AUC was roughly 0.95 using the original framework and 0.9 to 0.92 using a US-trained random forest.

The Quick-DNA Microprep Kit was used to extract genomic DNA from the sorted cells. Amplification of TCRbeta DNA was done with the immunoSEQ hsTCRbeta kit, following the protocol from the manufacturer. An Illumina MiSeq instrument was used to sequence the TCRbeta libraries. In the original analysis: Removing out-of-frame sequences left 2,204,828 distinct TCRbeta sequences, an average of about 73,000 per individual. Each individual was scored by the count of 150 to 200 previously reported CMV-associated TCRbeta sequences and the total productive distinct TCRbeta count. A beta-binomial model was reimplemented in Python, and scikit-learn random forests with default parameters were trained on data from the US cohort. Classifier performance on the Belgian cohort was summarized as median AUC with percentile confidence intervals calculated over 10,000 bootstrap iterations. This is the immuneACCESS table as TCRdb keeps it, with only in-frame sequences that have V and J called. A part of the clones is gone; compared with another copy, unresolved V genes explain less than half, and the rest is unexplained. V, J and clone size are taken as reported in that table, and D and trimming were inferred from the DNA itself. This sample has some 66,000 clones in its table, and about 76% of those were observed once. Under 6% of the sample is taken by the ten largest.

V is pruned by 5 bases and J by 1 base, leaving 22 bases of the junction without a gene match. CDR1 and CDR2 are read off the germline V gene as SGHVT and SQSDAQ. From cysteine to phenylalanine, the CDR3 is 22 amino acids long. This entry keeps only the CDR3 DNA: 66 bases, framed from base 1. The chain couples TRBV7-4 to TRBJ2-3; 12 middle bases align to TRBD2. The clonotype comes from an adult in good health and CMV-seropositive. The sample was memory CD4+ T cells from blood. The sequenced DNA is TGTGCCAGCAGCGCCATTCCGGGACGGCCTGGGCTAGCGGGAGGGGGCACAGATACGCAGTATTTT. It encodes CASSAIPGRPGLAGGGTDTQYF.